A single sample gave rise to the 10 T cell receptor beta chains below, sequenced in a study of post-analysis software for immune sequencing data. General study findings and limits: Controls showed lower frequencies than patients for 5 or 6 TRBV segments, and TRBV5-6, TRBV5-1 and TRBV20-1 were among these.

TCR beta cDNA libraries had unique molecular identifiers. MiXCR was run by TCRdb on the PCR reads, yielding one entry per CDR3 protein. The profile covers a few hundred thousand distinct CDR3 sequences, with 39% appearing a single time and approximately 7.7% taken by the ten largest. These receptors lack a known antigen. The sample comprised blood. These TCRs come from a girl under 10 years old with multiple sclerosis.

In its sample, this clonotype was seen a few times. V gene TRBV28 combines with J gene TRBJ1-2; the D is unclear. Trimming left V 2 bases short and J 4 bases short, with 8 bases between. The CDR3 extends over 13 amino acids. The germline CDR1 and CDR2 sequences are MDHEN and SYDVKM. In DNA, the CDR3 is TGTGCCAGCAGTTTAGGTTCATCCTATGGCTACACCTTC. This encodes CASSLGSSYGYTF.

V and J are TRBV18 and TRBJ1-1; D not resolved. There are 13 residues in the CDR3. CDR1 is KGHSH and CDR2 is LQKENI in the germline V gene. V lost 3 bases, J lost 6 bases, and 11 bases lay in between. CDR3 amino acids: CASSPSNRAEAFF. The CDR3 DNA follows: TGTGCCAGCTCACCGTCGAACCGCGCTGAAGCTTTCTTT.

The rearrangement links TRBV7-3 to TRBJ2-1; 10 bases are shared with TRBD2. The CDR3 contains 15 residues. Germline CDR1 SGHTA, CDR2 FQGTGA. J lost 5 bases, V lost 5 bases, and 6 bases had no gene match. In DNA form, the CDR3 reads TGTGCCAGCAGCCCCACTAGCGGGAACAACAATGAGCAGTTCTTC. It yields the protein CASSPTSGNNNEQFF.

DNA of the CDR3: TGTGCCAGCAGCTTAACTGGGTTATCCGTTTACAATGAGCAGTTCTTC. Translation gives CASSLTGLSVYNEQFF. The V and J genes are TRBV7-2 and TRBJ2-1; no reliable D call. This CDR3 region has 16 residues. With 2 bases removed from V and 4 bases from J, the gap between germline ends came to 15 bases. The germline CDR1 and CDR2 sequences are SGHTA and FQGNSA.

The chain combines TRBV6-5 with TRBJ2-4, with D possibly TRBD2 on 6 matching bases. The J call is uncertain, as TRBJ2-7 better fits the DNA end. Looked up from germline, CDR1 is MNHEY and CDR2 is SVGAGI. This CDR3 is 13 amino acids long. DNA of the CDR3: TGTGCCAGCAGTTACGGCGGGAAAAGCGAGCAGTACTTC. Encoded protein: CASSYGGKSEQYF.

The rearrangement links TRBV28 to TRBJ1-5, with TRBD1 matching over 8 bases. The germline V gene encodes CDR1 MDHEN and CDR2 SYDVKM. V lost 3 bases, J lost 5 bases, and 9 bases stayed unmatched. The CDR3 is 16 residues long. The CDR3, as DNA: TGTGCCAGCAGTTTGAGGGCAGGGGGCTTCTATCAGCCCCAGCATTTT. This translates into CASSLRAGGFYQPQHF.

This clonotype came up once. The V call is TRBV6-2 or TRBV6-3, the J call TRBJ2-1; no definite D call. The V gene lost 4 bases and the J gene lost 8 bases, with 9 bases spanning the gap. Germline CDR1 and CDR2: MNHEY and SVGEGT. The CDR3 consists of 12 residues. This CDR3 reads CASSWPVDEQFF. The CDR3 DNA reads TGTGCCAGCAGTTGGCCCGTCGATGAGCAGTTCTTC.

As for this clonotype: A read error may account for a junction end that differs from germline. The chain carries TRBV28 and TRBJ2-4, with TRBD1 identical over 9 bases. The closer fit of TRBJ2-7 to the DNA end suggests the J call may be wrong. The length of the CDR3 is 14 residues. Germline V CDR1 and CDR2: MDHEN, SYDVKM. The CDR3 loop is CASSSTGGSSEQYF. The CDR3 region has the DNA TGTGCCAGCAGTTCCACAGGGGGCTCCTCCGAGCAGTACTTC.

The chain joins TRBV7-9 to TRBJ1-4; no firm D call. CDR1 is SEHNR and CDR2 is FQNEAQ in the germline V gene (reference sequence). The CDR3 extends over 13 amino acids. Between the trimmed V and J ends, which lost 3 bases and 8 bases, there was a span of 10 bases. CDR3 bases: TGTGCCAGCAGCTTCGGCCGATACGAAAAACTGTTTTTT. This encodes CASSFGRYEKLFF. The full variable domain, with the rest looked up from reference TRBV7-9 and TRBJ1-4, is DTGVSQNPRHKITKRGQNVTFRCDPISEHNRLYWYRQTLGQGPEFLTYFQNEAQLEKSRLLSDRFSAERPKGSFSTLEIQRTEQGDSAMYLCASSFGRYEKLFFGSGTQLSVL.

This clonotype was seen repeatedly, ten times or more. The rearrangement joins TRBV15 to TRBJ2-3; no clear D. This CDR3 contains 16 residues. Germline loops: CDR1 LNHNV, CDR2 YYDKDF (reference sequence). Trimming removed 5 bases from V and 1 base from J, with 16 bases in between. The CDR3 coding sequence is TGTGCCACCAGCTCCAAGTCGGGCATAGGCACAGATACGCAGTATTTT. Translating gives CATSSKSGIGTDTQYF.